This T cell receptor beta chain was retrieved from a study of blood T cell repertoires in COVID-19. Study-level background: Acute and convalescent COVID-19 samples came from the United States, Italy and Spain. Sample material is recorded as cDNA or gDNA derived from T cells, B-cell-depleted T cells, or PBMCs.

Authors' data handling: Amplification of reference gene primers was used by the study to estimate nucleated cell counts. Sequencing used immunoSEQ multiplex PCR; TCRdb keeps in-frame clones, though not all of them. V and J calls and clone size are copied from that table; D and trimming were computed from the DNA. The sample contains under 200,000 clones, around 84% of which appear only once. Germline lookup yields CDR1 SGHDT and CDR2 YYEEEE. The CDR3 sequence is 14 residues long. The germline V and J ends were trimmed by 5 bases and 4 bases, with 14 bases remaining between them. The chain combines TRBV5-6 with TRBJ2-3, with D maybe TRBD2 (6 bases). Sequences were obtained from peripheral blood. The sequence derives from a woman in her 70s with COVID-19, enrolled during active disease. The CDR3 spells CASSNTGEADTQYF. The CDR3 coding sequence is TGTGCCAGCAGTAACACCGGGGAGGCAGATACGCAGTATTTT.